This TCR beta chain derives from a study of blood T cell repertoires in COVID-19. On the study more broadly: The United States, Italy and Spain supplied acute and convalescent COVID-19 samples. T cells, B-cell-depleted T cells, or PBMCs provided the cDNA or gDNA that served as material.

Original data processing: Using reference gene primer amplification, nucleated cell counts were estimated. The assay was immunoSEQ multiplex PCR, and TCRdb's table has in-frame clones only and misses some. V, J and clone size reflect that table, while D and trimming were determined from the DNA. The sample records 140,000 to 150,000 clones, about 80% being singletons. Germline V gives CDR1 SGDLS, CDR2 YYNGEE. The V segment lost 2 bases and the J segment 1 base; nucleotides outside the gene matches: 3. The CDR3 extends over 15 amino acids. This chain links TRBV9 with TRBJ1-5, with 7 bases identical to TRBD1. Sequenced sample: peripheral blood. The source of this sequence is a man aged 50 to 60 with acute or convalescent COVID-19. For the CDR3, the DNA is TGTGCCAGCAGCGTCACAGGGGCCAGCAATCAGCCCCAGCATTTT. Its protein product is CASSVTGASNQPQHF.